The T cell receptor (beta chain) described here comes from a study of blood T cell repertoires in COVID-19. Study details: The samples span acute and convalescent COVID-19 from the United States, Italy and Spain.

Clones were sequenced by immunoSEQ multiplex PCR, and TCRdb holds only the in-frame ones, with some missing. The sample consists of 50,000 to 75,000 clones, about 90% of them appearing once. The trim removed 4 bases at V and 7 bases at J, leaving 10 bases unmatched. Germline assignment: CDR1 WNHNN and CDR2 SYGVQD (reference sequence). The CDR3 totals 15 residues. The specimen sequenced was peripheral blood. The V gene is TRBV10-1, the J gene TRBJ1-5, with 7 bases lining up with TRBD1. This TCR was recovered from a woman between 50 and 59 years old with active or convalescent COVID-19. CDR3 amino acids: CASSVVDRAEQPQHF. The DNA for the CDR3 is TGCGCCAGCAGTGTGGTAGACAGGGCGGAACAGCCCCAGCATTTT.